The 26 T cell receptor beta chains below were found in one sample sequenced in a study of T cells in women clearing cervical HPV infection. TCRdb's table, derived via immunoSEQ multiplex PCR, lists solely in-frame clones and lacks some. With under 20,000 clones in the sample, the ten largest clones hold roughly a tenth. Sequencing was carried out using blood buffy coat. The receptor source for this set is a woman between 18 and 70 years old with a cervical HPV16 infection that either progressed to CIN3+ or cleared (not recorded which).

For this clone: The read ends 3 residues early relative to the CDR3; the germline J gene fills the gap. The gene calls are TRBV30 and TRBJ2-2; D is ambiguous. The CDR3 consists of 13 residues. Germline CDR1 reads GTSNPN; CDR2 reads SVGIG (reference sequence). V was clipped by 2 bases and J by 4 bases, with 8 bases between them. The CDR3 is CAWSRSSTGELFF. The covered CDR3 bases are TGTGCCTGGAGTCGGTCGTCCACCGGGGAG.

As to this clone: The read gets to within 3 residues of the CDR3 end, and the germline J gene fills in the rest. The chain links TRBV5-1 to TRBJ1-5; tentatively, D is TRBD1 (5 bases). This CDR3 spans 15 amino acids. CDR1 is SGHRS and CDR2 is YFSETQ in the germline V gene. V lost 5 bases and J lost 0, with 12 bases in between. Incomplete CDR3 DNA: TGCGCCAGCAGGCCTAAAGGGGATAGCAATCAGCCC. Amino acid sequence: CASRPKGDSNQP. The full CDR3 sequence reads CASRPKGDSNQPQHF.

CDR3 bases read: TGCAGCGTTGTAATGGCCTCCTCTGGAAACACC. Translation: CSVVMASSGNT. The full CDR3 protein is CSVVMASSGNTIYF. The chain recombines TRBV29-1 with TRBJ1-3; D is unresolved. The read comes to an end 3 residues before the CDR3 does, leaving the germline J gene to fill in the end. CDR3 length equals 14 residues. Germline loops: CDR1 SQVTM, CDR2 ANQGSEA. V lost 4 bases and J 0 bases, leaving 10 bases between the germline ends. Full variable domain (missing parts from reference TRBV29-1 and TRBJ1-3): SAVISQKPSRDICQRGTSLTIQCQVDSQVTMMFWYRQQPGQSLTLIATANQGSEATYESGFVIDKFPISRPNLTFSTLTVSNMSPEDSSIYLCSVVMASSGNTIYFGEGSWLTVV.

Remarks on this clone: The sequenced fragment ends 3 residues before the CDR3 boundary, so the rest is inferred from the germline J gene. The rearrangement joins TRBV20-1 to TRBJ2-1, with D possibly TRBD2 on 5 matching bases. V lost 0 bases and J lost 4, with 13 bases in between. This CDR3 is 15 amino acids long. Per germline, CDR1 DFQATT and CDR2 SNEGSKA (reference sequence). The sequenced CDR3 bases are TGCAGTGCTAGAGATCCCTCGGGGAGATACAATGAG. Amino acid sequence: CSARDPSGRYNE. In full, the CDR3 is CSARDPSGRYNEQFF.

Points on this clone: The read terminates 3 residues ahead of where the CDR3 ends, so the germline J gene completes it. This chain uses TRBV6-4 with TRBJ2-1, with D unclear. In germline, CDR1 is MRHNA, CDR2 SNTAGT. V lost 3 bases and J lost 7, with 13 bases in between. The CDR3 runs to 14 residues. The CDR3 region is CASSESVDRNEQFF. The CDR3 DNA, read in part, is TGTGCCAGCAGTGAGAGCGTGGATAGAAATGAG.

As to this clone: Read data end 3 residues before the CDR3 end; the end is taken from the germline J gene. The chain couples TRBV3-1 (or the pseudogene TRBV3-2) to TRBJ1-6; D call uncertain. With 0 bases removed from V and 9 bases from J, the gap between germline ends came to 18 bases. There are 17 residues in the CDR3. Germline-derived CDR1 and CDR2 are LGHDT and YNNKEL (reference sequence). The CDR3: CASSQDLTGVRGSPLHF. The part of the CDR3 DNA that was read is TGTGCCAGCAGCCAAGATCTTACCGGGGTGCGAGGTTCACCC.

The part of the CDR3 DNA that was read is TGCAGTGCTAGATTTCGGACAGGGGTTACTGAA. It translates to CSARFRTGVTE. The full-length CDR3 reads as CSARFRTGVTEAFF. J is TRBJ1-1 and V is TRBV20-1, with TRBD1 identical over 9 bases. The read halts 3 residues ahead of the CDR3 end, with the missing end drawn from the germline J gene. The CDR3 length is 14 residues. Trimming at V came to 2 bases and at J to 5 bases, leaving 6 bases not matched to a gene. Germline-derived CDR1 and CDR2 are DFQATT and SNEGSKA (reference sequence).

A note on this clone: The CDR3 end is not reached by the read, which stops 3 residues before it; the germline J gene fills it in. V and J are TRBV6-2 or TRBV6-3 and TRBJ2-7; tentatively, D is TRBD2 (6 bases). The V gene lost 6 bases and the J gene lost 1 base, with 16 bases spanning the gap. The CDR3 has 15 amino acids. CDR1 MNHEY and CDR2 SVGEGT come from the germline V gene. CDR3 region: CASSRPGETSYEQYF. The sequenced CDR3 bases are TGTGCCAGCAGCCGACCGGGGGAGACTTCCTACGAG.

For this clone: The read terminates 3 residues ahead of where the CDR3 ends, so the germline J gene completes it. V is TRBV2 and J is TRBJ2-1; D remains unclear. CDR1 is SNHLY, CDR2 FYNNEI, per germline. With 3 bases removed from V and 0 bases from J, the gap between germline ends came to 3 bases. This CDR3 is 13 amino acids long. The chain's CDR3 is CASSDVSYNEQFF. CDR3 DNA (partial): TGTGCCAGCAGTGACGTCTCCTACAATGAG.

With regard to this clone: The read ends 3 residues shy of where the CDR3 ends; the end is completed using the germline J gene. V usage is TRBV20-1 and J usage is TRBJ1-1, with D hard to call. V lost 4 bases to trimming and J lost 3 bases, with 6 bases between them. The CDR3 is 11 residues long. The germline V gene has CDR1 DFQATT and CDR2 SNEGSKA (reference sequence). The CDR3 sequence: CSAIDYTEAFF. The CDR3 bases that were read are TGCAGTGCTATCGACTACACTGAA.

For this clone: The read ends 3 residues before the CDR3 terminus; that terminus is restored from the germline J gene. J is TRBJ2-7 and V is TRBV6-1, with TRBD1 matching 9 bases. This CDR3 is built from 14 residues. CDR1 MNHNS and CDR2 SASEGT come from the germline V gene. V was pared by 2 bases and J by 6 bases, with 5 bases of the junction left unmatched. The CDR3 sequence is CASSEPDRGSEQYF. The sequenced CDR3 bases are TGTGCCAGCAGTGAACCGGACAGGGGCAGCGAG.

CDR3 amino acids: CASSGPGQILYGYTF. Partial CDR3 DNA: TGTGCCAGTAGTGGCCCCGGACAGATACTCTATGGC. This chain connects TRBV19 to TRBJ1-2, with a tentative D call TRBD1 (6 bases). Read data end 3 residues before the CDR3 end; the end is taken from the germline J gene. Between the trimmed V and J ends, which lost 5 bases and 4 bases, there was a span of 17 bases. From germline, CDR1 is LNHDA and CDR2 SQIVND (reference sequence). This CDR3 has 15 residues.

Details on this clone: Sequencing ends 3 residues short of the CDR3 end; the germline J gene provides the rest. The chain links TRBV5-1 to TRBJ2-7; maybe TRBD2 (6 bases). This CDR3 has 17 amino acids. Per germline, CDR1 SGHRS and CDR2 YFSETQ. V gave up 0 bases and J gave up 1 base, with 17 bases separating them. The sequenced CDR3 bases are TGCGCCAGCAGCTTGGCCTCGTCGGGACTCTTATCCTACGAG. It encodes CASSLASSGLLSYE. The entire CDR3 sequence reads CASSLASSGLLSYEQYF.

Concerning this clone itself: The read finishes 3 residues shy of the CDR3 end, and the germline J gene is used to complete it. The rearrangement links TRBV5-1 to TRBJ2-1; 10 bases line up with TRBD1. Germline values: CDR1 SGHRS, CDR2 YFSETQ. V dropped 2 bases and J dropped 7; count of bases not matched to a gene: 6. The CDR3 is 15 amino acids. Here the CDR3 reads CASSFPGQGLNEQFF. Partial CDR3 DNA: TGCGCCAGCAGCTTTCCGGGACAGGGGCTTAATGAG.

Turning to this clone: The CDR3 extends 3 residues past the end of the read, so its final part is completed from the germline J gene. V gene TRBV7-9 combines with J gene TRBJ2-7; D may match TRBD1 or TRBD2 (6 bases each). Trimming took off 5 bases at V and 1 base at J, with 12 bases between the two ends. The CDR3 spans 14 residues. The germline V gene has CDR1 SEHNR and CDR2 FQNEAQ (reference sequence). The CDR3 reads CASSAGHQSYEQYF. The sequenced part of the CDR3 DNA is TGTGCCAGCAGCGCGGGACATCAGTCCTACGAG. Looking up the rest from reference TRBV7-9 and TRBJ2-7 gives the full variable domain: DTGVSQNPRHKITKRGQNVTFRCDPISEHNRLYWYRQTLGQGPEFLTYFQNEAQLEKSRLLSDRFSAERPKGSFSTLEIQRTEQGDSAMYLCASSAGHQSYEQYFGPGTRLTVT.

On this clone itself: The read ends 3 residues shy of where the CDR3 ends; the end is completed using the germline J gene. The gene calls are TRBV20-1 and TRBJ1-2; 7 bases align to TRBD1. Per the germline V gene, CDR1 is DFQATT and CDR2 is SNEGSKA (reference sequence). This CDR3 is 13 amino acids long. After removal of 6 bases from V and 5 bases from J, the junction contained 9 bases not matched to a gene. The CDR3 protein is CSAYNRGDYGYTF. The DNA read from the CDR3 is TGCAGTGCCTACAACAGGGGCGATTATGGC.

Turning to this clone: The read is 3 residues too short to cover the CDR3 end, so that end is filled in from the germline J gene. The rearrangement links TRBV29-1 to TRBJ1-2; 7 positions match TRBD1. Losses at the gene ends were 7 bases for V and 2 bases for J; bases not matched to a gene: 10. Looked up from germline, CDR1 is SQVTM and CDR2 is ANQGSEA. CDR3 length: 14 amino acids. CDR3 bases read: TGCAGCGCTGCCCGGCGGGGACAGAACTATGGC. It yields the protein CSAARRGQNYG. The whole CDR3 reads CSAARRGQNYGYTF. Together with reference TRBV29-1 and TRBJ1-2, the CDR3 gives the full variable domain: SAVISQKPSRDICQRGTSLTIQCQVDSQVTMMFWYRQQPGQSLTLIATANQGSEATYESGFVIDKFPISRPNLTFSTLTVSNMSPEDSSIYLCSAARRGQNYGYTFGSGTRLTVV.

With respect to this clone: Read coverage stops 3 residues before the CDR3 terminus; the germline J gene supplies the remainder. The chain joins TRBV5-1 to TRBJ2-7; D is unresolved. This CDR3 spans 15 amino acids. From germline, CDR1 is SGHRS and CDR2 YFSETQ. V gave up 0 bases and J gave up 4 bases, with 14 bases separating them. The CDR3 reads CASSLALGNQYEQYF. The CDR3 DNA, read in part, is TGCGCCAGCAGCTTGGCCTTGGGCAATCAGTACGAG.

Measured by frequency, this clone is medium-sized. The read terminates 3 residues ahead of where the CDR3 ends, so the germline J gene completes it. The chain has TRBV18 and TRBJ1-5, with TRBD1 matching over 7 bases. The CDR3 has 17 amino acids. V lost 4 bases and J lost 8; bases outside the gene matches: 17. Germline V lookup: CDR1 KGHSH, CDR2 LQKENI. This CDR3 is CASSQIRDSLGEKPQHF. Incomplete CDR3 DNA: TGTGCCAGCTCACAAATCCGGGACAGCTTGGGGGAAAAGCCC.

With respect to this clone: The read terminates 3 residues before the CDR3 end, so the remaining end is supplied by the germline J gene. J is TRBJ1-3 and V is TRBV5-1; 10 bases match TRBD1. CDR1 is SGHRS, CDR2 YFSETQ, per germline. The CDR3 covers 12 residues. CDR3 DNA (partial): TGCGCCAGCAGCTCGGGACAGGGGCCC. Amino acids: CASSSGQGP. The CDR3, in full, reads CASSSGQGPIYF.

Notes on this clone: From the germline J gene comes the end of the CDR3, since the read stops 3 residues before it. The V gene is TRBV19, the J gene TRBJ1-2; a possible D gene is TRBD1 (5 bases). Germline V gene lookup returns CDR1 LNHDA and CDR2 SQIVND (reference sequence). This CDR3 comprises 12 residues. V lost 7 bases and J lost 7, with 13 bases in between. Incomplete CDR3 DNA: TGTGCCAGTACAGGGTTCAGGAGTGGC. It is translated as CASTGFRSG. The CDR3, in full, reads CASTGFRSGYTF. Filled out from reference TRBV19 and TRBJ1-2, the complete variable domain reads DGGITQSPKYLFRKEGQNVTLSCEQNLNHDAMYWYRQDPGQGLRLIYYSQIVNDFQKGDIAEGYSVSREKKESFPLTVTSAQKNPTAFYLCASTGFRSGYTFGSGTRLTVV.

A note on this clone: Coverage ceases 3 residues before the CDR3 finishes, and the germline J gene fills in the end. The gene calls are TRBV2 and TRBJ1-2; D is possibly TRBD1 (5 bases). The CDR3 runs to 12 residues. V shed 8 bases and J shed 3 bases, with 10 bases lying between them. Per germline, CDR1 SNHLY and CDR2 FYNNEI. The sequenced CDR3 bases are TGTGCCAGCGGGGGGGATGACTATGGC. As protein: CASGGDDYG. The complete CDR3 reads CASGGDDYGYTF. Full variable domain (outside the CDR3, taken from reference TRBV2 and TRBJ1-2): EPEVTQTPSHQVTQMGQEVILRCVPISNHLYFYWYRQILGQKVEFLVSFYNNEISEKSEIFDDQFSVERPDGSNFTLKIRSTKLEDSAMYFCASGGDDYGYTFGSGTRLTVV.

Incomplete CDR3 DNA: TGCGCCAGCAGCTCGACAGGGGTAAGGGATACG. Encoded protein: CASSSTGVRDT. Given in full, the CDR3 is CASSSTGVRDTQYF. This rearrangement joins TRBV5-1 to TRBJ2-3; 8 nucleotides align to TRBD1. The CDR3 end is not reached by the read, which stops 3 residues before it; the germline J gene fills it in. Germline lookup yields CDR1 SGHRS and CDR2 YFSETQ. The CDR3 totals 14 residues. Unmatched junction bases numbered 6, after V lost 3 bases and J lost 6 bases.

Comments on this clone: Coverage ceases 3 residues before the CDR3 finishes, and the germline J gene fills in the end. V gene TRBV5-1 combines with J gene TRBJ1-1; tentative D call: TRBD1 (5 bases). The CDR3 loop spans 13 amino acids. Germline lookup yields CDR1 SGHRS and CDR2 YFSETQ. Trimming took 7 bases from V and 3 from J, leaving 13 bases between them. The covered CDR3 bases are TGCGCCAGCTCGGCAGGGCCCGACACTGAA. It translates to CASSAGPDTE. The CDR3 in its entirety is CASSAGPDTEAFF.

About this clone itself: The missing CDR3 end, 3 residues past where the read stops, is filled in from the germline J gene. The V call is TRBV28, the J call TRBJ1-1; D ambiguous. V lost 4 bases and J 1 base, leaving 16 bases between the germline ends. This CDR3 is 16 amino acids long. From germline, CDR1 is MDHEN and CDR2 SYDVKM. The DNA read from the CDR3 is TGTGCCAGCAGTTCGACGTACCGGGTCCCGAACACTGAA. This gives the protein CASSSTYRVPNTE. The whole CDR3 protein is CASSSTYRVPNTEAFF.

CDR3 bases read: TGTGCCAGCAGCCTCGGACACCTGAGCAATCAGCCC. It is translated as CASSLGHLSNQP. The CDR3 as a whole reads CASSLGHLSNQPQHF. The chain couples TRBV2 to TRBJ1-5; D perhaps matches TRBD1 (5 bases). The CDR3 end is not reached by the read, which stops 3 residues before it; the germline J gene fills it in. CDR1 and CDR2 (germline): SNHLY, FYNNEI. The CDR3 has 15 residues. Trimming took 6 bases from V and 1 from J, leaving 13 bases between them.